This T cell receptor beta chain originates from a study of T cell responses to AZD1222 COVID-19 vaccine. Here immunoSEQ multiplex PCR was the method, and the copy in TCRdb shows in-frame clones only, minus some. The sample includes some 150,000 clones, 90% to 95% seen only once; the top ten take 1.5%. The CDR3 runs to 13 residues. Germline V gene lookup returns CDR1 SGHRS and CDR2 YFSETQ. V trimming: 7 bases; J trimming: 6 bases; junction bases outside the gene matches: 7. Concerning this clone: The antigen is undetermined.

Study findings and constraints: Repertoires were sampled only after the peak T cell response. Females made up more of the donors, who were largely white British, and clonal diversity may have come out too low. Baseline antibody screening turned up just a handful of seropositive AZD1222 recipients.

This TCR was sampled from an adult who received the AZD1222 COVID-19 vaccine. The rearrangement links TRBV5-1 to TRBJ2-1, with 7 bases matching TRBD2. This sample comprised peripheral blood, obtained 28 days after the second AZD1222 dose. The CDR3 loop is CASGRRESNEQFF. The DNA of the CDR3 is TGCGCCAGCGGACGGCGGGAGAGCAATGAGCAGTTCTTC.